Below, 5 T cell receptor beta chains from the same sample are listed, as sequenced in a study of T cell repertoires in cytomegalovirus infection. One entry per CDR3 protein, called by TCRdb with MiXCR from the reads. Of 740,000 or so distinct CDR3 sequences in the sample, roughly 36% were seen once. Sequencing used PBMCs. The receptor source for this set is a human donor in good health (CMV status not recorded). Some clones in this sample may be carry-over from other donors' samples.

The gene calls are TRBV12-3 or TRBV12-4 and TRBJ2-7, with TRBD2 as a possible D gene (6 bases). This CDR3 contains 15 residues. Trimming cost V 2 bases and J 4 bases, with 15 bases left between them. The CDR3 DNA reads as TGTGCCAGCAGTTTAACGGGACTGCGGACATACGAGCAGTACTTC. Its protein is CASSLTGLRTYEQYF.

There are a few counts of this clonotype. The rearrangement uses TRBV7-2 and TRBJ1-3, with TRBD1 as a possible D gene (5 bases). Germline-derived CDR1 and CDR2 are SGHTA and FQGNSA. The CDR3 has 16 amino acids. With 2 bases removed from V and 1 base from J, the gap between germline ends came to 12 bases. CDR3 in amino acids: CASSLWDLRSGNTIYF. The CDR3 DNA reads TGTGCCAGCAGCTTATGGGACCTTAGATCTGGAAACACCATATATTTT.

This clonotype was seen only a few times. The chain couples TRBV12-5 to TRBJ1-1; D ambiguous. This CDR3 is built from 16 residues. V was shortened by 4 bases and J by 3 bases, with 18 bases between the two germline ends. Germline V CDR1 and CDR2: LGHNT, FRNRAP. The CDR3 region has the DNA TGTGCTAGTGGTTGGGAATCACGGGTGGGAGACACTGAAGCTTTCTTT. It specifies CASGWESRVGDTEAFF.

The chain combines TRBV7-9 with TRBJ2-7; TRBD2 is a possible D gene (6 bases). The CDR3 consists of 14 residues. Trimming cost V 1 base and J 7 bases, with 14 bases left between them. Germline-derived CDR1 and CDR2 are SEHNR and FQNEAQ (reference sequence). This CDR3 is CASSLGAGMREQYF. In DNA, the CDR3 is TGTGCCAGCAGCTTAGGCGCGGGGATGAGGGAGCAGTACTTC.

In this sample, this clonotype turned up a few times. This chain connects TRBV28 to TRBJ2-5, with 7 bases aligning to TRBD2. V shed 7 bases and J 5 bases; nucleotides not matched to a gene: 7. Germline CDR1 reads MDHEN; CDR2 reads SYDVKM. There are 13 residues in the CDR3. CDR3 coding DNA: TGTGCCAGCACAAGGGCGGGGGTTGAGACCCAGTACTTC. This translates into CASTRAGVETQYF.